These 27 T cell receptor beta chains were sequenced from one sample in a study of OX40 agonist ivuxolimab in advanced cancers. The library relied on the immunoSEQ multiplex PCR assay. TCRdb's version of the immuneACCESS table is confined to in-frame rearrangements and falls short of the full clone set. An unresolved V gene accounts for under half of the shortfall where checked; the remainder is of unknown origin. The sample includes under 85,000 clones, with approximately 90% observed a single time. Approximately 0.47% of the sample comes from the top ten. Material: CD4+ or CD8+ T cells sorted from blood, obtained in a trial of the OX40 agonist ivuxolimab. Source of these receptors: an adult with an advanced solid tumor such as melanoma, head and neck, liver or kidney cancer.

This clone has a handful of counts. This sequence joins TRBV29-1 and TRBJ1-4, with no clear D. V gave up 0 bases and J gave up 8 bases, with 13 bases separating them. Germline CDR1 and CDR2: SQVTM and ANQGSEA. The CDR3 consists of 14 residues. In nucleotides, the CDR3 is TGCAGCGTTGAAGAGTTTGGAGGAGGGGAAAAACTGTTTTTT. This encodes CSVEEFGGGEKLFF.

The V call is TRBV7-3, the J call TRBJ2-5; TRBD2 might be the D (6 bases). Per germline, CDR1 SGHTA and CDR2 FQGTGA. Trimming cost V 0 bases and J 5 bases, with 16 bases left between them. CDR3 length: 16 residues. CDR3 coding DNA: TGTGCCAGCAGCTTAACGGTGGCGGGGAGTGGCGAGACCCAGTACTTC. Residues: CASSLTVAGSGETQYF.

With regard to this clone: No conserved phenylalanine or tryptophan is present at the end of the CDR3, so a read error is the likely explanation. The gene calls are TRBV6-4 and TRBJ1-6, with D possibly TRBD1 on 5 matching bases. The CDR3 extends over 18 amino acids. V was cut by 11 bases and J by 0 bases, with 23 bases left in between. CDR1 is MRHNA, CDR2 SNTAGT, per germline. This CDR3 is CAPQGAGTPSSYNSPLHL. CDR3 in DNA: TGTGCCCCTCAAGGGGCCGGGACCCCCAGCTCCTATAATTCACCCCTCCACCTT.

For this clone: Being one base from a much bigger clone, this may be a read error. The same CDR3 also results from other DNA sequences found in this sample. This CDR3 reads CASSIRDSHQYF. The CDR3 DNA follows: TGTGCCAGTAGTATTCGGGACAGTCATCAGTACTTC. The chain is built from TRBV19 and TRBJ2-4; 7 bases are shared with TRBD1. V shed 3 bases and J 12 bases; nucleotides not matched to a gene: 5. The germline V gene encodes CDR1 LNHDA and CDR2 SQIVND (reference sequence). This CDR3 spans 12 amino acids.

The chain links TRBV5-1 to TRBJ2-7; 8 bases are shared with TRBD2. The CDR3 spans 18 residues. CDR1 is SGHRS and CDR2 is YFSETQ in the germline V gene. V lost 4 bases, J lost 0 bases, and 15 bases stayed unmatched. CDR3 DNA sequence: TGCGCCAGCAGCGCCGGGACTAGTGGAGCAGTATTCTCCTACGAGCAGTACTTC. It specifies CASSAGTSGAVFSYEQYF.

The chain joins TRBV19 to TRBJ1-1; D perhaps matches TRBD1 (6 bases). Germline CDR1 reads LNHDA; CDR2 reads SQIVND (reference sequence). The CDR3 covers 12 residues. The V end lost 8 bases, the J end lost 3 bases, and 10 bases lay between the germline ends. Here the CDR3 DNA reads TGTGCCAGTTTTAACAGGGACACTGAAGCTTTCTTT. Translated: CASFNRDTEAFF.

This rearrangement joins TRBV7-8 to TRBJ1-5; possibly TRBD1 for D (5 bases). The CDR3 spans 15 residues. The germline gives CDR1 SGHVS, CDR2 FQNEAQ. Trimming took 1 base from V and 4 from J, leaving 11 bases between them. CDR3 sequence (DNA): TGTGCCAGCAGCTTAGTATGGACATTTAATCAGCCCCAGCATTTT. As protein: CASSLVWTFNQPQHF. The full variable domain, with the rest looked up from reference TRBV7-8 and TRBJ1-5, is GAGVSQSPRYKVAKRGQDVALRCDPISGHVSLFWYQQALGQGPEFLTYFQNEAQLDKSGLPSDRFFAERPEGSVSTLKIQRTQQEDSAVYLCASSLVWTFNQPQHFGDGTRLSIL.

The chain links TRBV2 to TRBJ1-4; no firm D call. Germline values: CDR1 SNHLY, CDR2 FYNNEI. The CDR3 extends over 13 amino acids. The V end lost 5 bases, the J end lost 2 bases, and 6 bases lay between the germline ends. CDR3 sequence (DNA): TGTGCCAGCAGTATTCAGACTAATGAAAAACTGTTTTTT. Amino acids: CASSIQTNEKLFF.

This sequence joins TRBV5-1 and TRBJ1-2; 10 bases fit TRBD1. Germline V lookup: CDR1 SGHRS, CDR2 YFSETQ. This CDR3 is built from 14 residues. V was pared by 0 bases and J by 5 bases, with 1 base of the junction left unmatched. For the CDR3, the DNA is TGCGCCAGCAGCTTGGGGGACAGGGGATATGGCTACACCTTC. It specifies CASSLGDRGYGYTF.

This clone has just a few counts. CDR3 amino acids: CASSSTPWDPKQPQHF. The CDR3 DNA reads as TGTGCCAGCAGCTCCACCCCGTGGGACCCTAAACAGCCCCAGCATTTT. The V and J genes are TRBV7-9 and TRBJ1-5, with a tentative D call TRBD1 (5 bases). V shed 4 bases and J shed 7 bases, with 20 bases lying between them. CDR1 SEHNR and CDR2 FQNEAQ come from the germline V gene (reference sequence). This CDR3 has 16 amino acids.

This CDR3 reads CASSVGGTGLSYEQYF. The CDR3 DNA follows: TGTGCCAGCAGCGTAGGCGGGACAGGGCTCTCCTACGAGCAGTACTTC. The chain joins TRBV9 to TRBJ2-7, with 9 bases matching TRBD1. Per germline, CDR1 SGDLS and CDR2 YYNGEE. V gave up 0 bases and J gave up 0 bases; unmatched junction bases: 4. This CDR3 is built from 16 residues.

The rearrangement links TRBV10-3 to TRBJ1-1; possibly TRBD1 for D (5 bases). Germline loops: CDR1 ENHRY, CDR2 SYGVKD. V was cut by 3 bases and J by 2 bases, with 10 bases left in between. This CDR3 contains 14 residues. The CDR3 protein is CAISDWGTNTEAFF. The CDR3, as DNA: TGTGCCATCAGTGATTGGGGGACTAACACTGAAGCTTTCTTT.

The chain links TRBV19 to TRBJ1-1; 8 nucleotides agree with TRBD1. The trim removed 5 bases at V and 5 bases at J, leaving 10 bases unmatched. Germline CDR1 LNHDA, CDR2 SQIVND (reference sequence). The CDR3 runs 15 residues. The CDR3 here is CASSLRTGIVTEAFF. CDR3 DNA sequence: TGTGCCAGTAGTCTCCGGACAGGGATTGTGACTGAAGCTTTCTTT.

The gene calls are TRBV2 and TRBJ2-2, with no clear D. CDR1 and CDR2 (germline): SNHLY, FYNNEI. This CDR3 region has 14 residues. The V end lost 4 bases, the J end lost 3 bases, and 9 bases lay between the germline ends. The chain's CDR3 is CASSGEGHTGELFF. The CDR3 coding sequence is TGTGCCAGCAGTGGCGAAGGGCACACCGGGGAGCTGTTTTTT.

The chain couples TRBV6-1 to TRBJ1-4; possibly TRBD1 for D (5 bases). Germline V gene data show CDR1 as MNHNS and CDR2 as SASEGT. The V and J ends lost 7 bases and 6 bases respectively, with 15 bases between them. This CDR3 spans 14 amino acids. The CDR3 coding sequence is TGTGCCAGCACCGGGGGGGGTGTGGATGAAAAACTGTTTTTT. Protein: CASTGGGVDEKLFF.

As to this clone: Other DNA sequences in the same sample also yield this CDR3. The chain couples TRBV10-3 to TRBJ1-3, with D uncertain. V was cut by 4 bases and J by 0 bases, with 7 bases left in between. Germline CDR1 and CDR2: ENHRY and SYGVKD. The CDR3 is 14 residues long. CDR3 in amino acids: CAISGDVSGNTIYF. The DNA for the CDR3 is TGTGCCATCAGTGGGGATGTCTCTGGAAACACCATATATTTT.

The chain employs TRBV2 and TRBJ2-7; D call uncertain. Germline assignment: CDR1 SNHLY and CDR2 FYNNEI. The CDR3 length is 14 residues. V was pared by 2 bases and J by 7 bases, with 15 bases between. The CDR3 is CASSESQVLGEQYF. The CDR3 DNA reads as TGTGCCAGCAGTGAAAGCCAGGTTCTAGGGGAGCAGTACTTC.

The chain links TRBV27 to TRBJ1-5; tentatively, D is TRBD1 (5 bases). Per the germline V gene, CDR1 is MNHEY and CDR2 is SMNVEV (reference sequence). The length of the CDR3 is 15 residues. Trimming removed 3 bases from V and 4 bases from J, with 13 bases in between. CDR3 nucleotide sequence: TGTGCCAGCAGTTTGTATGGGCAGGGTAATCAGCCCCAGCATTTT. This codes for CASSLYGQGNQPQHF.

The chain combines TRBV9 with TRBJ2-5, with a weak D call TRBD2 (6 bases). This CDR3 spans 14 amino acids. Trimming stripped 2 bases from V and 7 bases from J, with 15 bases between. Per germline, CDR1 SGDLS and CDR2 YYNGEE. CDR3 nucleotide sequence: TGTGCCAGCAGCGTGCGGGACTCCTGGGGGACCCAGTACTTC. Amino acid sequence: CASSVRDSWGTQYF.

The V and J genes are TRBV10-3 and TRBJ1-3; D is ambiguous. Germline V gene lookup returns CDR1 ENHRY and CDR2 SYGVKD. Deletions cut 0 bases from V and 8 bases from J, with 8 bases between. This CDR3 spans 13 amino acids. The CDR3 nucleotides are TGTGCCATCAGTGAGTCGCGGGGAGACACCATATATTTT. This translates into CAISESRGDTIYF.

The CDR3 protein is CASSLARVGNTIYF. In DNA form, the CDR3 reads TGTGCCAGCAGCTTAGCGCGGGTAGGAAACACCATATATTTT. The genes are TRBV7-9 and TRBJ1-3; D remains ambiguous. Germline CDR1 and CDR2: SEHNR and FQNEAQ (reference sequence). The CDR3 runs to 14 residues. Trimming took 0 bases from V and 4 from J, leaving 7 bases between them.

The rearrangement uses TRBV28 and TRBJ1-2, with 7 bases fitting TRBD1. The CDR3 is made up of 16 amino acids. The germline gives CDR1 MDHEN, CDR2 SYDVKM. J was trimmed by 0 bases and V by 7 bases; bases with no gene match: 11. The CDR3 loop reads CASMGQSQTANYGYTF. The CDR3 region has the DNA TGTGCCAGCATGGGACAGTCCCAAACCGCTAACTATGGCTACACCTTC.

The J gene is TRBJ1-2, the V gene TRBV6-1; the D gene is possibly TRBD1 (6 bases). Trimming stripped 0 bases from V and 2 bases from J, with 10 bases between. This CDR3 spans 15 amino acids. CDR1 and CDR2 (germline): MNHNS, SASEGT. The CDR3 is CASSEARGENYGYTF. In DNA, the CDR3 is TGTGCCAGCAGTGAAGCAAGGGGGGAGAACTATGGCTACACCTTC.

This chain links TRBV15 with TRBJ2-3, with D possibly being TRBD2 (5 bases). V was shortened by 0 bases and J by 5 bases, with 21 bases between the two germline ends. The CDR3 spans 18 residues. In germline, CDR1 is LNHNV, CDR2 YYDKDF (reference sequence). CDR3 DNA: TGTGCCACCAGCAGAGAAAGAGGAGCGGCCGGTGGGGAAGATACGCAGTATTTT. Its protein is CATSRERGAAGGEDTQYF.

The chain is built from TRBV19 and TRBJ2-7; D possibly corresponds to TRBD1 (6 bases). This CDR3 spans 13 amino acids. V gave up 4 bases and J gave up 3 bases, with 10 bases separating them. CDR1 and CDR2 (germline): LNHDA, SQIVND (reference sequence). CDR3 protein: CASSTGRGYEQYF. CDR3 bases: TGTGCCAGTAGTACAGGCAGGGGCTACGAGCAGTACTTC.

J is TRBJ1-2 and V is TRBV9; 8 bases map to TRBD1. This CDR3 spans 16 amino acids. Germline trimming cut 3 bases from V and 4 bases from J; bases unmatched to any gene: 11. Per germline, CDR1 SGDLS and CDR2 YYNGEE. The CDR3 bases are TGTGCCAGCAGCGGTGGACAGGGCCGTACCCTCTATGGCTACACCTTC. Translated, it gives CASSGGQGRTLYGYTF. Complete variable domain (other parts from reference TRBV9 and TRBJ1-2): DSGVTQTPKHLITATGQRVTLRCSPRSGDLSVYWYQQSLDQGLQFLIQYYNGEERAKGNILERFSAQQFPDLHSELNLSSLELGDSALYFCASSGGQGRTLYGYTFGSGTRLTVV.

CDR3 amino acids: CASSLGTQNTGELFF. The CDR3 DNA follows: TGTGCCAGCAGCCTCGGGACGCAGAACACCGGGGAGCTGTTTTTT. This rearrangement joins TRBV5-5 to TRBJ2-2; D is possibly TRBD1 or TRBD2 (5 bases each). The CDR3 has 15 residues. Per germline, CDR1 SGHKS and CDR2 YYEKEE (reference sequence). With 4 bases removed from V and 1 base from J, the gap between germline ends came to 11 bases.